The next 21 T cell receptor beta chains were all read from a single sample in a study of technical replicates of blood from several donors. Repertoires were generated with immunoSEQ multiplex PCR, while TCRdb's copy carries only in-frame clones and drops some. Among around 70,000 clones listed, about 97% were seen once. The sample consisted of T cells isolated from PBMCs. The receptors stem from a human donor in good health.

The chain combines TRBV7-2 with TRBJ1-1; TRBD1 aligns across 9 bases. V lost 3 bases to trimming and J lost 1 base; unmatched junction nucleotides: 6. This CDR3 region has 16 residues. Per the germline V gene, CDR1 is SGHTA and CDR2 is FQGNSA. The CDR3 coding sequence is TGTGCCAGCAGCTTTAATGGACAGGGGACGAACACTGAAGCTTTCTTT. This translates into CASSFNGQGTNTEAFF.

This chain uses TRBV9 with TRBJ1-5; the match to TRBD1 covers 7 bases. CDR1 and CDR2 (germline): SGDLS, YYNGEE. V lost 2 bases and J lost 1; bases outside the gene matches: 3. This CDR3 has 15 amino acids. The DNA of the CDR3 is TGTGCCAGCAGCGTTGAGGGGGCGAGCAATCAGCCCCAGCATTTT. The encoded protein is CASSVEGASNQPQHF.

The CDR3 coding sequence is TGTGCCAGCAGTTTGCACAGGGATGCCAATCAGCCCCAGCATTTT. It codes for CASSLHRDANQPQHF. The chain joins TRBV28 to TRBJ1-5; perhaps TRBD1 as D (6 bases). CDR1 MDHEN and CDR2 SYDVKM come from the germline V gene. This CDR3 comprises 15 residues. Trimming pared 3 bases from V and 3 bases from J, leaving 12 bases between.

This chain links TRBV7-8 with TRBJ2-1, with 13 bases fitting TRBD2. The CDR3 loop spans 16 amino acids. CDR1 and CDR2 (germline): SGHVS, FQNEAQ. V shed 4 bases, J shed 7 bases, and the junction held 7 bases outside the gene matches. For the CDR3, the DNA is TGTGCCAGCAGCTGGGGACTAGCGGGAATTAGTAATGAGCAGTTCTTC. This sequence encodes CASSWGLAGISNEQFF.

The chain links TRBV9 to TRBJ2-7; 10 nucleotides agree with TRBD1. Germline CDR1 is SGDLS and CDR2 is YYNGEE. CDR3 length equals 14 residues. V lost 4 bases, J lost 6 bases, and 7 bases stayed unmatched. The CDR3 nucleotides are TGTGCCAGCAGCCCTGGGACAGGGGCGACCGAGCAGTACTTC. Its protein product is CASSPGTGATEQYF. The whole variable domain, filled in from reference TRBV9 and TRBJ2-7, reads DSGVTQTPKHLITATGQRVTLRCSPRSGDLSVYWYQQSLDQGLQFLIQYYNGEERAKGNILERFSAQQFPDLHSELNLSSLELGDSALYFCASSPGTGATEQYFGPGTRLTVT.

Written as DNA, the CDR3 is TGTGCCAGCAGGACGACGGGGGATTTCGAAGCTTTCTTT. Residues: CASRTTGDFEAFF. V and J are TRBV28 and TRBJ1-1; weak D call: TRBD1 (5 bases). Trimming removed 6 bases from V and 8 bases from J, with 16 bases in between. Germline assignment: CDR1 MDHEN and CDR2 SYDVKM. This CDR3 comprises 13 residues.

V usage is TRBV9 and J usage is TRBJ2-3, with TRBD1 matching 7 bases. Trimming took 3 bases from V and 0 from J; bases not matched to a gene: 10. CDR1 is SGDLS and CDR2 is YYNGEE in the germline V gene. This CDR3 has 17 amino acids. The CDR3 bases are TGTGCCAGCAGCGGAACCGGGACAGAGCTCAGCACAGATACGCAGTATTTT. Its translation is CASSGTGTELSTDTQYF.

CDR3 nucleotide sequence: TGTGCCAGCAGAAGGCGGAGGCAAGAGACCCAGTACTTC. It encodes CASRRRRQETQYF. The V call is TRBV28, the J call TRBJ2-5, with D perhaps matching TRBD2 (5 bases). V lost 6 bases and J lost 2, with 10 bases in between. Looked up from germline, CDR1 is MDHEN and CDR2 is SYDVKM. The CDR3 runs 13 residues.

This CDR3 is CASGRDGYTEAFF. CDR3 nucleotides: TGTGCTAGTGGGCGGGACGGTTACACTGAAGCTTTCTTT. The chain recombines TRBV12-5 with TRBJ1-1; D possibly corresponds to TRBD1 (5 bases). The CDR3 is 13 residues long. CDR1 LGHNT and CDR2 FRNRAP come from the germline V gene. Trimming removed 6 bases at V and 3 bases at J, with 11 bases between.

CDR3 sequence reads: CASSPNGLAGSTDTQYF. For the CDR3, the DNA is TGCGCCAGCAGCCCCAACGGACTAGCGGGCAGCACAGATACGCAGTATTTT. The rearrangement joins TRBV4-1 to TRBJ2-3; TRBD2 aligns across 11 bases. Germline lookup yields CDR1 MGHRA and CDR2 YSYEKL. The junction had 6 bases not matched to a gene; V was cut back by 4 bases and J by 0 bases. The CDR3 loop spans 17 amino acids.

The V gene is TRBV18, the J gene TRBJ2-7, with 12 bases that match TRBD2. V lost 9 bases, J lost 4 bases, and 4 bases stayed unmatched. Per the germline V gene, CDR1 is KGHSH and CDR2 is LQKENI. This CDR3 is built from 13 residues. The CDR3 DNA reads TGTGCCAGTACCGGGACTAGCGGGTACGAGCAGTACTTC. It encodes CASTGTSGYEQYF.

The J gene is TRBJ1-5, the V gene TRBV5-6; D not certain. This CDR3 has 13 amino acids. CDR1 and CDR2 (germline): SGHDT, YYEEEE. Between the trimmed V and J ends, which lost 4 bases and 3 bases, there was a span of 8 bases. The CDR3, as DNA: TGTGCCAGCAGCCCCAGGCCCAATCAGCCCCAGCATTTT. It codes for CASSPRPNQPQHF. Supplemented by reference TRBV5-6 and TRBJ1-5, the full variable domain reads DAGVTQSPTHLIKTRGQQVTLRCSPKSGHDTVSWYQQALGQGPQFIFQYYEEEERQRGNFPDRFSGHQFPNYSSELNVNALLLGDSALYLCASSPRPNQPQHFGDGTRLSIL.

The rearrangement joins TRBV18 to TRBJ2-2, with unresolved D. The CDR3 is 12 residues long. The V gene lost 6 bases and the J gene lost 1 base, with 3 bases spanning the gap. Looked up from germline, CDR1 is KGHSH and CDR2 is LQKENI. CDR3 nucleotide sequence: TGTGCCAGCTCCCTGAACACCGGGGAGCTGTTTTTT. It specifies CASSLNTGELFF.

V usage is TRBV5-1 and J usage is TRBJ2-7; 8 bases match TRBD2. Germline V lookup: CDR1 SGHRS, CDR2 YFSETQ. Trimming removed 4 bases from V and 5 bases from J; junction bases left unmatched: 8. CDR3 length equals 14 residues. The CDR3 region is CASSTGTRENEQYF. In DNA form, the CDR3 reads TGCGCCAGCAGCACCGGGACTAGGGAAAACGAGCAGTACTTC. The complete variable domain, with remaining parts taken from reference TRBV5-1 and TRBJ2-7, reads KAGVTQTPRYLIKTRGQQVTLSCSPISGHRSVSWYQQTPGQGLQFLFEYFSETQRNKGNFPGRFSGRQFSNSRSEMNVSTLELGDSALYLCASSTGTRENEQYFGPGTRLTVT.

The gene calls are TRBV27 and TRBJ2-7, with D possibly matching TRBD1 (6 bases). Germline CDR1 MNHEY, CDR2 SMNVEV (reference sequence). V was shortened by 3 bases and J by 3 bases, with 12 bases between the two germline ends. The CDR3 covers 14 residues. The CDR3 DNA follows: TGTGCCAGCAGTTTCTTAGACAGGATCTACGAGCAGTACTTC. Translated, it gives CASSFLDRIYEQYF.

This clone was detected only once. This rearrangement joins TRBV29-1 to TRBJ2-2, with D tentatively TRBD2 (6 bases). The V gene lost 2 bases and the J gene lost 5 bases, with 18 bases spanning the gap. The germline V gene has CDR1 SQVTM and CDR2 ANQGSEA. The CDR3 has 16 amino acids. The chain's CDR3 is CSVELSGPRRTGELFF. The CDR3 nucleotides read TGCAGCGTTGAACTTAGCGGCCCCCGGCGTACCGGGGAGCTGTTTTTT.

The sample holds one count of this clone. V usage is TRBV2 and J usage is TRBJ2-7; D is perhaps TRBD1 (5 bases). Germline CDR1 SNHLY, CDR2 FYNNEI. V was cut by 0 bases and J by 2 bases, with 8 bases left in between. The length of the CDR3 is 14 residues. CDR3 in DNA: TGTGCCAGCAGTGAAGCCAGGGTCCCCTACGAGCAGTACTTC. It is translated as CASSEARVPYEQYF. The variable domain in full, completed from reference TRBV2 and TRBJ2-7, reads EPEVTQTPSHQVTQMGQEVILRCVPISNHLYFYWYRQILGQKVEFLVSFYNNEISEKSEIFDDQFSVERPDGSNFTLKIRSTKLEDSAMYFCASSEARVPYEQYFGPGTRLTVT.

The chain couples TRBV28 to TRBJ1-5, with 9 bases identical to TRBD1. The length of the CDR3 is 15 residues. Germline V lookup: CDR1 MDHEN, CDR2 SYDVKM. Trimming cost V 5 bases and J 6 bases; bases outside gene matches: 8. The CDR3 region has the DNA TGTGCCAGCAGTAGCACAGGGGGCGCGAGTCAGCCCCAGCATTTT. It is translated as CASSSTGGASQPQHF.

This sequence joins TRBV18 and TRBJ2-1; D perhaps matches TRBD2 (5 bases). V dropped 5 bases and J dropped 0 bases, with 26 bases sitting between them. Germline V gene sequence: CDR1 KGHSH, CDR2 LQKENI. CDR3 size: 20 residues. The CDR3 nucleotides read TGTGCCAGCTCATCCTATGAACTAGTTCCCCAAAGAAGCTCCTACAATGAGCAGTTCTTC. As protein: CASSSYELVPQRSSYNEQFF.

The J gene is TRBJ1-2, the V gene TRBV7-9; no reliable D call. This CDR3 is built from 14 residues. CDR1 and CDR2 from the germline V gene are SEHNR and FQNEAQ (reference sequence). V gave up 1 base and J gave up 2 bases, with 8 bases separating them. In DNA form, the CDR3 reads TGTGCCAGCAGCTTAGAGACATCCAACTATGGCTACACCTTC. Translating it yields CASSLETSNYGYTF.

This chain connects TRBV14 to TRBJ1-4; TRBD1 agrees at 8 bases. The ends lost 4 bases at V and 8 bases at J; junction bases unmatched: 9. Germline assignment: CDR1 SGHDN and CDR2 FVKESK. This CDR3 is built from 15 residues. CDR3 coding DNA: TGTGCCAGCAGCCGAACTACAGGGGGAAACGAAAAACTGTTTTTT. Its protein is CASSRTTGGNEKLFF. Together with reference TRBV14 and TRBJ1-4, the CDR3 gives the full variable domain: EAGVTQFPSHSVIEKGQTVTLRCDPISGHDNLYWYRRVMGKEIKFLLHFVKESKQDESGMPNNRFLAERTGGTYSTLKVQPAELEDSGVYFCASSRTTGGNEKLFFGSGTQLSVL.